The TCR beta chain described here comes from a study of blood T cells in healthy people across ages. General study results and limits: When set beside aged donors, long-lived donors presented more naive CD4+ cells and higher diversity. Investigators treated diversity estimates from one million T cells as underestimates.

Then a second PCR, running about 7 to 11 cycles, was carried out with a sample-barcoded 5' primer and a J-beta primer mix. TCRdb passed the 5' RACE reads through MiXCR, listing each CDR3 protein once. This table has roughly 680,000 distinct CDR3 sequences, about 21% appearing once. V was pared by 7 bases and J by 9 bases, with 7 bases of the junction left unmatched. The CDR3 totals 14 residues. Per germline, CDR1 DFQATT and CDR2 SNEGSKA (reference sequence). The sample holds one count of this clonotype. The antigen is undetermined. This sequence was found in a man aged 65 to 85 in good health. The specimen was blood. This chain links TRBV20-1 with TRBJ2-4, with 15 bases lining up with TRBD2. The CDR3 loop reads CSEESGLAGGIQYF. DNA for the CDR3: TGCAGTGAAGAATCGGGACTAGCGGGGGGCATTCAGTACTTC.